This TCR beta chain was captured by sequencing in a study of cytomegalovirus exposure and HLA in healthy donors. CDR3 length equals 15 residues. V gave up 4 bases and J gave up 5 bases; unmatched junction bases: 9. From germline, CDR1 is MNHEY and CDR2 SVGAGI. Primers for the PCR totalled 60 Vbeta and 13 Jbeta. The data were produced by immunoSEQ multiplex PCR, yet TCRdb's version contains in-frame clones alone and is incomplete. The sample holds about 140,000 clones, roughly four fifths seen once. In regard to this clone: The same CDR3 can be traced to other DNA sequences in this sample.

The sequencing sample was made of PBMCs. This sequence originates from a woman aged 55 to 70 in good health and CMV-seropositive. V and J are TRBV6-5 and TRBJ2-7; 9 nucleotides agree with TRBD2. CDR3 DNA sequence: TGTGCCAGCAGTTCCGCCGGTAGCGGGAGAAACGAGCAGTACTTC. Protein: CASSSAGSGRNEQYF.